These 9 T cell receptor beta chains were sequenced from one sample in a study of OX40 agonist ivuxolimab in advanced cancers. The method was immunoSEQ multiplex PCR; TCRdb's version includes in-frame clones alone and lacks a portion of them. The sample lists some 60,000 clones, more than 85% occurring once. The input for sequencing was CD4+ or CD8+ T cells sorted from blood, taken in a trial of the OX40 agonist ivuxolimab. These receptors were obtained from an adult with an advanced solid tumor such as melanoma, head and neck, liver or kidney cancer.

This chain uses TRBV7-3 with TRBJ2-2; possible D gene TRBD1, 5 bases. This CDR3 has 14 residues. CDR1 and CDR2 (germline): SGHTA, FQGTGA. V was trimmed by 8 bases and J by 7 bases, leaving 17 bases between them. The CDR3 sequence is CASEGAETRGELFF. CDR3 bases: TGTGCCAGCGAAGGGGCCGAGACCCGCGGGGAGCTGTTTTTT.

In this sample, this clone turned up once. This chain joins TRBV11-2 and TRBJ2-7; TRBD1 might be the D (6 bases). This CDR3 spans 14 amino acids. Trimming stripped 1 base from V and 3 bases from J, with 10 bases between. From germline, CDR1 is SGHAT and CDR2 FQNNGV. The CDR3: CASSLGGPGYEQYF. Here the CDR3 DNA reads TGTGCCAGCAGCTTAGGGGGGCCCGGCTACGAGCAGTACTTC.

This sequence joins TRBV7-3 and TRBJ2-6, with D uncertain. Trimming took off 3 bases at V and 2 bases at J, with 2 bases between the two ends. CDR3 length equals 13 residues. The germline V gene encodes CDR1 SGHTA and CDR2 FQGTGA. The CDR3 DNA reads as TGTGCCAGCAGCTTTCCTGGGGCCAACGTCCTGACTTTC. This sequence encodes CASSFPGANVLTF.

The gene calls are TRBV4-1 and TRBJ2-7; TRBD2 aligns across 8 bases. This CDR3 has 15 residues. CDR1 is MGHRA and CDR2 is YSYEKL in the germline V gene. The ends lost 1 base at V and 5 bases at J; junction bases unmatched: 7. For the CDR3, the DNA is TGCGCCAGCAGCCAAGCGGGGATAGCGGGGAACGAGCAGTACTTC. Amino acid sequence: CASSQAGIAGNEQYF.

V usage is TRBV30 and J usage is TRBJ2-5; D unresolved. With 8 bases removed from V and 5 bases from J, the gap between germline ends came to 18 bases. Germline CDR1 and CDR2: GTSNPN and SVGIG (reference sequence). This CDR3 comprises 13 residues. This CDR3 reads CALTTAQRETQYF. DNA of the CDR3: TGTGCCCTTACCACAGCCCAGAGGGAGACCCAGTACTTC.

The chain joins TRBV2 to TRBJ1-6; TRBD1 might be the D (6 bases). Germline CDR1 is SNHLY and CDR2 is FYNNEI. This CDR3 has 12 residues. The ends were cut back, 3 bases at V and 14 bases at J, with 11 bases in the middle. CDR3 bases: TGTGCCAGCAGTGATCAGGGGCCCTCCCTCCACTTT. Translated: CASSDQGPSLHF.

The chain couples TRBV14 to TRBJ1-4; D gene ambiguous. The CDR3 is 13 amino acids. The V gene lost 5 bases and the J gene lost 8 bases, with 12 bases spanning the gap. The germline V gene encodes CDR1 SGHDN and CDR2 FVKESK. CDR3 nucleotides: TGTGCCAGCAGCTCTACACACGGGGAAAAACTGTTTTTT. It translates to CASSSTHGEKLFF.

The chain uses TRBV19 and TRBJ1-1; TRBD1 matches at 7 bases. With 5 bases clipped from V and 3 bases from J, the junction kept 3 bases outside the gene matches. Germline CDR1 and CDR2: LNHDA and SQIVND (reference sequence). The CDR3 runs to 13 residues. This CDR3 is CASSLTGYTEAFF. DNA of the CDR3: TGTGCCAGTAGTCTGACAGGGTACACTGAAGCTTTCTTT.

This clone has a single count. The chain recombines TRBV2 with TRBJ2-5; TRBD1 matches 9 bases. The junction had 19 bases not matched to a gene; V was cut back by 6 bases and J by 5 bases. The CDR3 has 18 amino acids. Per the germline V gene, CDR1 is SNHLY and CDR2 is FYNNEI. Here the CDR3 reads CASSRDREVNGAWETQYF. The DNA for the CDR3 is TGTGCCAGCAGCCGGGACAGGGAGGTGAACGGAGCGTGGGAGACCCAGTACTTC.